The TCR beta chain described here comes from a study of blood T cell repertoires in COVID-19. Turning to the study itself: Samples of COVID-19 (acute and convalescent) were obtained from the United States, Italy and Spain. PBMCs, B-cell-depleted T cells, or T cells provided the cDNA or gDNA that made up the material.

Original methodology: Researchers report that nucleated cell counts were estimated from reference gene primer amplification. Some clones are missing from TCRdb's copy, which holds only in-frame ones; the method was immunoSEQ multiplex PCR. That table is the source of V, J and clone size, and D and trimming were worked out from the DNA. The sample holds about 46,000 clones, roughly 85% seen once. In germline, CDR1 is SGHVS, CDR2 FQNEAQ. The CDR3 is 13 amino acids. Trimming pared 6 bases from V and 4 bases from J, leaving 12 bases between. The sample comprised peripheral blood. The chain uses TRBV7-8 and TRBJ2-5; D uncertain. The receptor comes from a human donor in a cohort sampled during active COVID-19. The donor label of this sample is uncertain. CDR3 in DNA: TGTGCCAGCAGACCGTTTGGCGGAGAGACCCAGTACTTC. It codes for CASRPFGGETQYF.